Below, 15 T cell receptor beta chains from the same sample are listed, as sequenced in a study of OX40 agonist ivuxolimab in advanced cancers. Assay used: immunoSEQ multiplex PCR; TCRdb lists only in-frame clones, some missing. Of about 80,000 clones listed, around 94% are singletons. Source: CD4+ or CD8+ T cells sorted from blood, taken in a trial of the OX40 agonist ivuxolimab. The origin of the receptors is an adult with an advanced solid tumor such as melanoma, head and neck, liver or kidney cancer.

The chain is built from TRBV6-6 and TRBJ2-4; 7 bases map to TRBD2. The CDR3 is made up of 14 amino acids. J gave up 9 bases and V 4 bases, and 9 bases lay outside the gene matches. Germline lookup yields CDR1 MNHNY and CDR2 SVGAGI (reference sequence). The CDR3 nucleotides read TGTGCCAGCAGTTCCACCGGACTAGTTTTCATTCAGTACTTC. It yields the protein CASSSTGLVFIQYF.

V and J are TRBV5-4 and TRBJ1-1, with D hard to call. The V and J ends lost 2 bases and 1 base respectively, with 9 bases between them. The V gene's germline CDR1 is SGHNT and CDR2 YYREEE (reference sequence). The CDR3 runs 14 residues. The CDR3 DNA reads as TGTGCCAGCAGCTTCGAAGATAGGAACACTGAAGCTTTCTTT. Translated: CASSFEDRNTEAFF.

The V call is TRBV7-2, the J call TRBJ2-7; weak D call: TRBD2 (5 bases). Germline CDR1 and CDR2: SGHTA and FQGNSA. V was shortened by 0 bases and J by 2 bases, with 5 bases between the two germline ends. This CDR3 is built from 13 residues. CDR3 nucleotides: TGTGCCAGCAGCTTAGCGGGAGCCTACGAGCAGTACTTC. This translates into CASSLAGAYEQYF.

CDR3 loop: CASSEAFMVGEQYF. CDR3 sequence (DNA): TGTGCCAGCAGTGAAGCCTTTATGGTTGGGGAGCAGTACTTC. The gene calls are TRBV6-1 and TRBJ2-7, with D uncertain. Germline loops: CDR1 MNHNS, CDR2 SASEGT. This CDR3 has 14 residues. Trimming cost V 0 bases and J 7 bases, with 13 bases left between them.

This clone is a singleton in its sample. This chain uses TRBV6-1 with TRBJ1-1; no definite D call. Germline CDR1 MNHNS, CDR2 SASEGT. V lost 0 bases, J lost 0 bases, and 5 bases lay in between. This CDR3 has 14 residues. This CDR3 is CASSEAVLNTEAFF. For the CDR3, the DNA is TGTGCCAGCAGTGAAGCTGTTTTGAACACTGAAGCTTTCTTT.

This clone occurred a few times. V gene TRBV18 combines with J gene TRBJ2-3, with a possible D match to TRBD2 (6 bases). The CDR3 has 15 amino acids. V lost 6 bases to trimming and J lost 0 bases, with 13 bases between them. The germline gives CDR1 KGHSH, CDR2 LQKENI. The CDR3 here is CASSRDFTSTDTQYF. For the CDR3, the DNA is TGTGCCAGCTCCCGGGACTTCACTAGCACAGATACGCAGTATTTT. Using reference TRBV18 and TRBJ2-3 for the parts outside the CDR3, the full variable domain is NAGVMQNPRHLVRRRGQEARLRCSPMKGHSHVYWYRQLPEEGLKFMVYLQKENIIDESGMPKERFSAEFPKEGPSILRIQQVVRGDSAAYFCASSRDFTSTDTQYFGPGTRLTVL.

The V gene is TRBV6-6, the J gene TRBJ2-2; TRBD1 agrees at 12 bases. Germline CDR1 reads MNHNY; CDR2 reads SVGAGI (reference sequence). The trim removed 6 bases at V and 7 bases at J, leaving 3 bases unmatched. The CDR3 has 14 amino acids. The CDR3 here is CASRGQGASGELFF. The CDR3, as DNA: TGTGCCAGCAGGGGACAGGGGGCTAGCGGGGAGCTGTTTTTT.

The chain links TRBV5-8 to TRBJ1-3; D is uncertain. Germline CDR1 reads SGHTS; CDR2 reads YDEGEE. There are 13 residues in the CDR3. Trimming shortened V by 0 bases and J by 5 bases, and 6 bases separated the two germline ends. CDR3: CASSLDRRNTIYF. The CDR3 coding sequence is TGTGCCAGCAGCTTGGACAGAAGAAACACCATATATTTT.

This chain joins TRBV9 and TRBJ1-1, with unresolved D. This CDR3 contains 12 residues. The germline V and J ends were trimmed by 3 bases and 5 bases, with 8 bases remaining between them. Per the germline V gene, CDR1 is SGDLS and CDR2 is YYNGEE. CDR3 DNA: TGTGCCAGCAGCGCCAGAAATACTGAAGCTTTCTTT. Protein sequence: CASSARNTEAFF.

The chain recombines TRBV4-2 with TRBJ2-5; D might be TRBD2 (5 bases). Deletions cut 1 base from V and 2 bases from J, with 8 bases between. The CDR3 totals 14 residues. The germline CDR1 and CDR2 sequences are LGHNA and YNFKEQ. CDR3 DNA sequence: TGTGCCAGCAGCCAAGGCCAGCGGCAAGAGACCCAGTACTTC. It encodes CASSQGQRQETQYF.

V gene TRBV15 combines with J gene TRBJ2-3; D is unresolved. V gave up 1 base and J gave up 8 bases, with 7 bases separating them. Germline loops: CDR1 LNHNV, CDR2 YYDKDF (reference sequence). This CDR3 comprises 12 residues. For the CDR3, the DNA is TGTGCCACCAGCAGAGCCAGTGGTACGCAGTATTTT. Protein: CATSRASGTQYF. Full variable domain (missing parts from reference TRBV15 and TRBJ2-3): DAMVIQNPRYQVTQFGKPVTLSCSQTLNHNVMYWYQQKSSQAPKLLFHYYDKDFNNEADTPDNFQSRRPNTSFCFLDIRSPGLGDTAMYLCATSRASGTQYFGPGTRLTVL.

V usage is TRBV30 and J usage is TRBJ1-5, with 8 bases lining up with TRBD1. Germline V gene data show CDR1 as GTSNPN and CDR2 as SVGIG (reference sequence). This CDR3 comprises 13 residues. The J segment lost 5 bases and the V segment lost 2 bases, leaving 2 bases of the junction unmatched. Here the CDR3 DNA reads TGTGCCTGGAGTACGACAGGGGATCAGCCCCAGCATTTT. Protein sequence: CAWSTTGDQPQHF.

The CDR3 loop reads CASKKGAGELFF. Written as DNA, the CDR3 is TGTGCCAGCAAGAAAGGAGCCGGGGAGCTGTTTTTT. The chain has TRBV7-2 and TRBJ2-2; D remains unclear. Trimming shortened V by 7 bases and J by 6 bases, and 9 bases separated the two germline ends. Germline V CDR1 and CDR2: SGHTA, FQGNSA. The CDR3 is 12 residues long.

The rearrangement joins TRBV7-9 to TRBJ2-1; possibly TRBD2 for D (6 bases). This CDR3 comprises 16 residues. Trimming removed 0 bases at V and 3 bases at J, with 12 bases between. Looked up from germline, CDR1 is SEHNR and CDR2 is FQNEAQ (reference sequence). The chain's CDR3 is CASSLAGGEYYNEQFF. The CDR3 nucleotides read TGTGCCAGCAGCTTAGCGGGCGGGGAATACTACAATGAGCAGTTCTTC. The full variable domain, with the rest looked up from reference TRBV7-9 and TRBJ2-1, is DTGVSQNPRHKITKRGQNVTFRCDPISEHNRLYWYRQTLGQGPEFLTYFQNEAQLEKSRLLSDRFSAERPKGSFSTLEIQRTEQGDSAMYLCASSLAGGEYYNEQFFGPGTRLTVL.

The chain is built from TRBV6-5 and TRBJ1-4; 7 positions agree with TRBD1. This CDR3 has 13 residues. Trimming cost V 6 bases and J 7 bases; bases outside gene matches: 5. The germline CDR1 and CDR2 sequences are MNHEY and SVGAGI. In DNA form, the CDR3 reads TGTGCCAGCAGAAAAGACAGGGTTGAAAAACTGTTTTTT. This gives the protein CASRKDRVEKLFF.